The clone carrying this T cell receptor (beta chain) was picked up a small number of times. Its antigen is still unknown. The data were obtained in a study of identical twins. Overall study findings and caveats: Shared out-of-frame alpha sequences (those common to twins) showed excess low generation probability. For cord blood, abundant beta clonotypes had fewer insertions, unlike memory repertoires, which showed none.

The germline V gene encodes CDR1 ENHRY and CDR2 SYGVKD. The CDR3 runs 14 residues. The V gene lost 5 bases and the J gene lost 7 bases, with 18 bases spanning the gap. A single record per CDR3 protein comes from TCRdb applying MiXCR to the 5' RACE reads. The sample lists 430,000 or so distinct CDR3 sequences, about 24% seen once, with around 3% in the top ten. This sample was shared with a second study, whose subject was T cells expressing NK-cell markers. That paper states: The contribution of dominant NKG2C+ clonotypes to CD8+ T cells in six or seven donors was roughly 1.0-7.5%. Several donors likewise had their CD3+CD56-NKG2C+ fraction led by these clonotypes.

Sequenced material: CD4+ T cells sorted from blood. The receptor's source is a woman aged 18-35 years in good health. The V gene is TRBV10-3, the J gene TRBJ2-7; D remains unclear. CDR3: CAISWERTAGEQYF. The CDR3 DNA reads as TGTGCCATCAGTTGGGAACGGACCGCCGGAGAGCAGTACTTC.